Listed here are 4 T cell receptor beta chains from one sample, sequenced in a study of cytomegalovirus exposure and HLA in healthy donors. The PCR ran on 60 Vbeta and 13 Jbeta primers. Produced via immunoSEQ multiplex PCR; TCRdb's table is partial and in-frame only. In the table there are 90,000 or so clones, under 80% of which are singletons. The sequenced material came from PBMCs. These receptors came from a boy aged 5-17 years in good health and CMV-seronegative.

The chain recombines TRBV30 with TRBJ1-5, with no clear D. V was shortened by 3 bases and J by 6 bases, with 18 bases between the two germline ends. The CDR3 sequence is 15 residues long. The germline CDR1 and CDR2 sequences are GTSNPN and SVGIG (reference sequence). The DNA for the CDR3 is TGTGCCTGGAGCGGGGTAGAGGGTGGTGGTCAGCCCCAGCATTTT. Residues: CAWSGVEGGGQPQHF.

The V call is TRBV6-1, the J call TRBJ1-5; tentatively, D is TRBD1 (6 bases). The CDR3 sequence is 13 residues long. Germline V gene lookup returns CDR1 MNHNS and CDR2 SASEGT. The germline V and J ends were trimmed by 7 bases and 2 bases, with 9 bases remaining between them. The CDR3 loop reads CASISGGNQPQHF. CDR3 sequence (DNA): TGTGCCAGCATATCAGGGGGCAATCAGCCCCAGCATTTT.

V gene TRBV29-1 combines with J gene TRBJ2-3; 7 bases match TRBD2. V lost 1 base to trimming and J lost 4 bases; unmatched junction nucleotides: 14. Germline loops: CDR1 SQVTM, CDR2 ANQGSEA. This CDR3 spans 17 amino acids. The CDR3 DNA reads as TGCAGCGTTGAAGGGGTTGTAAGGGGAGGGTTCGCAGATACGCAGTATTTT. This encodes CSVEGVVRGGFADTQYF.

CDR3 loop: CASSYWFEGVCEQYF. The CDR3, as DNA: TGTGCCAGCAGTTACTGGTTCGAGGGAGTCTGCGAGCAGTACTTC. This chain uses TRBV6-5 with TRBJ2-7, with D possibly being TRBD2 (5 bases). This CDR3 contains 15 residues. V shed 1 base and J shed 6 bases, with 16 bases lying between them. Germline V gene data show CDR1 as MNHEY and CDR2 as SVGAGI.